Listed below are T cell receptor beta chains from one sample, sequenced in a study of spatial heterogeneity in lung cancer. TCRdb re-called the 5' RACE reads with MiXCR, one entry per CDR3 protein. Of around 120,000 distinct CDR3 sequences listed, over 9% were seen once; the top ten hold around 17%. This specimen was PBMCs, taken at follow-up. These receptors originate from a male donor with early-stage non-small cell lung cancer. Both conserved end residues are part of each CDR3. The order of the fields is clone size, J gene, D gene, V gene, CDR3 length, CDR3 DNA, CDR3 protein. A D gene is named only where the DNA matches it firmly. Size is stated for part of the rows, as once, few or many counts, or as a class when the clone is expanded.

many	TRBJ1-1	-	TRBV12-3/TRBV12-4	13	TGTGCCAGCAGTTTGTCAGGGTACACTGAAGCTTTCTTT	CASSLSGYTEAFF
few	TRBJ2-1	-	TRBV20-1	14	TGCAGTGCTAGCCGCGGTAGCGCTCAGGATGAGCAGTTCTTC	CSASRGSAQDEQFF
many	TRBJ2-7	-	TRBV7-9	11	TGTGCCAGCAGCTTAGGTCGGGAGCAGTACTTC	CASSLGREQYF
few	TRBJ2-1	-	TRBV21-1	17	TGTGCCAGCAGCAAAGCGCTTCGGGGACTAGCTATGGATGAGCAGTTCTTC	CASSKALRGLAMDEQFF
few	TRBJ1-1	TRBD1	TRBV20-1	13	TGCAGTGCTAGAGAACCCCAGAGGGGGCGAGCTTTCTTT	CSAREPQRGRAFF
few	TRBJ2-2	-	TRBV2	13	TGTGCCAGCAGTGAAGCAGACACCGGGGAGCTGTTTTTT	CASSEADTGELFF
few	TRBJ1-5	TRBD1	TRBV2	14	TGTGCCAGCAGTCCCGACAGGGGCAATCAGCCCCAGCATTTT	CASSPDRGNQPQHF
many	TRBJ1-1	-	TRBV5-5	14	TGTGCCAGCAGCTTGGAGGGGGAGAGGACTGAAGCTTTCTTT	CASSLEGERTEAFF
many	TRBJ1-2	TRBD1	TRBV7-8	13	TGTGCCAGCAGCCCACGACAGGGACGCGGCTACACCTTC	CASSPRQGRGYTF
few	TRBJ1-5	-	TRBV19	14	TGTGCCAGTAGTGACCACAGGGAAGGGCAGCCCCAGCATTTT	CASSDHREGQPQHF
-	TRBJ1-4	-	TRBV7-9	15	TGTGCCAGCAGACTCAAAGGGACGGGTAATGAAAAACTGTTTTTT	CASRLKGTGNEKLFF
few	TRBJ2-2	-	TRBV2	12	TGTGCCAGCAACACGAAGGCCGGGGAGCTGTTTTTT	CASNTKAGELFF
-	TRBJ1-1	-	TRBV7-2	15	TGTGCCAGCAGCTTAGCCGTATGGAAAAACACTGAAGCTTTCTTT	CASSLAVWKNTEAFF
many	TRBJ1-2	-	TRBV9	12	TGTGCCAGCTTCGGGACGCACTTTGGCTACACCTTC	CASFGTHFGYTF
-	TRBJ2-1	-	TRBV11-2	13	TGTGCCAGCAGCTTTGGCGACTACAATGAGCAGTTCTTC	CASSFGDYNEQFF
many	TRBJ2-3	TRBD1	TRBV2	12	TGTGCCAGCAGCGAGGGCAGGGGGCCGCAGTATTTT	CASSEGRGPQYF
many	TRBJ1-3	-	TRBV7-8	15	TGTGCCAGCACTGATCGACGGTACTCTGGAAACACCATATATTTT	CASTDRRYSGNTIYF
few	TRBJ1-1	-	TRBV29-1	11	TGCAGCGCCGTAGACAGGACTGAAGCTTTCTTT	CSAVDRTEAFF